The 24 T cell receptor beta chains listed next were all sequenced from one sample in a study of blood T cell repertoires in COVID-19. Data came from immunoSEQ multiplex PCR; TCRdb stores just in-frame clones and leaves some out. The sample yields about 80,000 clones, around four fifths seen once. Material: peripheral blood. The receptor source for this set is a human donor in a cohort sampled during active COVID-19.

The J gene is TRBJ2-2, the V gene TRBV7-9; 7 bases are a match to TRBD1. This CDR3 is built from 15 residues. Per germline, CDR1 SEHNR and CDR2 FQNEAQ (reference sequence). The trim removed 5 bases at V and 5 bases at J, leaving 8 bases unmatched. The CDR3: CASSLRGQQTGELFF. Here the CDR3 DNA reads TGTGCCAGCAGCCTACGGGGACAGCAGACCGGGGAGCTGTTTTTT.

The CDR3 loop is CASSVGTVNTGELFF. DNA for the CDR3: TGTGCCAGCAGCGTCGGGACAGTGAACACCGGGGAGCTGTTTTTT. This chain joins TRBV9 and TRBJ2-2; 7 nucleotides agree with TRBD1. With 2 bases clipped from V and 1 base from J, the junction kept 2 bases outside the gene matches. Germline CDR1 is SGDLS and CDR2 is YYNGEE. The CDR3 consists of 15 residues.

This chain uses TRBV30 with TRBJ1-3; no reliable D call. Trimming cost V 2 bases and J 4 bases, with 21 bases left between them. Germline assignment: CDR1 GTSNPN and CDR2 SVGIG (reference sequence). The CDR3 extends over 17 amino acids. The CDR3 is CAWSITMTPQAGNTIYF. The CDR3 region has the DNA TGTGCCTGGAGTATTACCATGACACCCCAGGCCGGAAACACCATATATTTT.

This clone was counted a single time. A read error may produce the germline difference seen at one junction end. This sequence joins TRBV10-1 and TRBJ2-3, with D possibly TRBD2 on 6 matching bases. Per the germline V gene, CDR1 is WNHNN and CDR2 is SYGVQD (reference sequence). The CDR3 runs 14 residues. This chain's CDR3 is CARSEVGAGDTQYF. For the CDR3, the DNA is TGCGCCAGGAGTGAGGTAGGAGCGGGAGATACGCAGTATTTT.

This chain connects TRBV19 to TRBJ1-2; 7 bases are shared with TRBD1. The V gene end was trimmed by 4 bases and the J gene end by 2 bases; junction bases not matched to a gene: 7. Germline V gene lookup returns CDR1 LNHDA and CDR2 SQIVND (reference sequence). This CDR3 has 15 amino acids. The CDR3 loop reads CASSSARGENYGYTF. CDR3 DNA: TGTGCCAGTAGTAGTGCCAGGGGGGAGAACTATGGCTACACCTTC.

The rearrangement uses TRBV28 and TRBJ1-5; D might be TRBD1 (6 bases). V lost 10 bases and J lost 6, with 13 bases in between. The CDR3 covers 12 residues. CDR1 is MDHEN, CDR2 SYDVKM, per germline. DNA of the CDR3: TGTGCCACTACAGGGTCTGGTCAGCCCCAGCATTTT. It codes for CATTGSGQPQHF.

This chain uses TRBV4-1 with TRBJ1-4; TRBD1 aligns across 9 bases. This CDR3 has 14 residues. V lost 4 bases and J lost 7; bases outside the gene matches: 4. Germline V gene sequence: CDR1 MGHRA, CDR2 YSYEKL. The CDR3 sequence: CASSPGQGVEKLFF. DNA for the CDR3: TGCGCCAGCAGCCCGGGACAGGGCGTTGAAAAACTGTTTTTT.

This clone was counted a few times. V and J are TRBV5-1 and TRBJ2-2, with 9 positions matching TRBD1. V was clipped by 4 bases and J by 2 bases; unmatched bases: 6. Per germline, CDR1 SGHRS and CDR2 YFSETQ. The CDR3 has 16 amino acids. CDR3 region: CASSLDRGVNTGELFF. The CDR3, as DNA: TGCGCCAGCAGCCTCGACAGGGGGGTTAACACCGGGGAGCTGTTTTTT.

The chain is built from TRBV14 and TRBJ2-1, with TRBD2 as a possible D gene (5 bases). CDR3 length: 13 residues. Germline V gene lookup returns CDR1 SGHDN and CDR2 FVKESK. Trimming left V 5 bases short and J 4 bases short, with 9 bases between. CDR3 in DNA: TGTGCCAGCAGCATCCGGAGGTACAATGAGCAGTTCTTC. Translation gives CASSIRRYNEQFF.

The chain joins TRBV5-4 to TRBJ1-4; TRBD1 matches 8 bases. Germline CDR1 is SGHNT and CDR2 is YYREEE (reference sequence). V shed 4 bases, J shed 2 bases, and the junction held 4 bases outside the gene matches. This CDR3 spans 15 amino acids. The DNA of the CDR3 is TGTGCCAGCAGCCCAAGGACAGGGACTAATGAAAAACTGTTTTTT. Its protein product is CASSPRTGTNEKLFF.

The chain couples TRBV23-1 to TRBJ2-7; 12 nucleotides match TRBD1. TRBV23-1 is noted as an ORF with a role that remains uncertain. This CDR3 comprises 15 residues. Trimming at V came to 6 bases and at J to 4 bases, leaving 7 bases not matched to a gene. The CDR3 bases are TGCGCCAGCAGCGATCCGGGACAGGGGGCTTACGAGCAGTACTTC. This gives the protein CASSDPGQGAYEQYF.

The V gene is TRBV27, the J gene TRBJ2-3, with no clear D. The CDR3 loop spans 13 amino acids. Germline CDR1 and CDR2: MNHEY and SMNVEV (reference sequence). V dropped 3 bases and J dropped 2 bases, with 6 bases sitting between them. Here the CDR3 reads CASSFGSTDTQYF. DNA for the CDR3: TGTGCCAGCAGTTTCGGGTCCACAGATACGCAGTATTTT.

The CDR3 sequence is CASSLKGVTQYF. For the CDR3, the DNA is TGTGCCAGCAGCTTGAAGGGGGTGACCCAGTACTTC. The rearrangement links TRBV5-8 to TRBJ2-5, with D perhaps matching TRBD1 (6 bases). Germline V lookup: CDR1 SGHTS, CDR2 YDEGEE. Trimming pared 1 base from V and 7 bases from J, leaving 8 bases between. The CDR3 extends over 12 amino acids.

The rearrangement joins TRBV5-6 to TRBJ2-3, with D unresolved. The V gene's germline CDR1 is SGHDT and CDR2 YYEEEE. This CDR3 contains 15 residues. V lost 2 bases, J lost 3 bases, and 13 bases lay in between. CDR3 nucleotide sequence: TGTGCCAGCAGCTTAACCCGGTTTGGTACAGATACGCAGTATTTT. Amino acids: CASSLTRFGTDTQYF.

This rearrangement joins TRBV12-3 or TRBV12-4 to TRBJ2-7; no firm D call. The CDR3 loop spans 13 amino acids. The V end was cut by 5 bases, the J end by 2 bases, with 10 bases between. The CDR3 DNA reads TGTGCCAGCAGTCCAGCGCCGACCTACGAGCAGTACTTC. It is translated as CASSPAPTYEQYF.

The chain links TRBV6-5 to TRBJ1-2; maybe TRBD1 (5 bases). The CDR3 is made up of 14 amino acids. V lost 10 bases and J 4 bases, leaving 19 bases between the germline ends. Looked up from germline, CDR1 is MNHEY and CDR2 is SVGAGI. CDR3 nucleotide sequence: TGTGCCACCGTGGACGATAGGGGCCTCTATGGCTACACCTTC. Protein: CATVDDRGLYGYTF.

The V gene is TRBV30, the J gene TRBJ2-1, with D perhaps matching TRBD1 (5 bases). The CDR3 sequence is 12 residues long. Deletions cut 1 base from V and 7 bases from J, with 8 bases between. The germline V gene has CDR1 GTSNPN and CDR2 SVGIG (reference sequence). This CDR3 reads CAWSEGLNEQFF. CDR3 DNA sequence: TGTGCCTGGAGTGAGGGGTTGAATGAGCAGTTCTTC.

The chain uses TRBV5-1 and TRBJ2-6; D is unclear. From germline, CDR1 is SGHRS and CDR2 YFSETQ. This CDR3 is 15 amino acids long. V dropped 2 bases and J dropped 2 bases, with 8 bases sitting between them. The CDR3, as DNA: TGCGCCAGCAGCTTAGGAGACGCTGGGGCCAACGTCCTGACTTTC. It specifies CASSLGDAGANVLTF.

The V and J genes are TRBV5-1 and TRBJ2-3, with TRBD1 as a possible D gene (5 bases). Per the germline V gene, CDR1 is SGHRS and CDR2 is YFSETQ. CDR3 length: 14 amino acids. With 0 bases removed from V and 6 bases from J, the gap between germline ends came to 11 bases. The CDR3 DNA reads as TGCGCCAGCAGCTTGGCCAGGGAAGGGGATACGCAGTATTTT. Protein: CASSLAREGDTQYF. Looking up the rest from reference TRBV5-1 and TRBJ2-3 gives the full variable domain: KAGVTQTPRYLIKTRGQQVTLSCSPISGHRSVSWYQQTPGQGLQFLFEYFSETQRNKGNFPGRFSGRQFSNSRSEMNVSTLELGDSALYLCASSLAREGDTQYFGPGTRLTVL.

This clone has a single count. The chain carries TRBV27 and TRBJ2-1; D might be TRBD1 (5 bases). Trimming shortened V by 3 bases and J by 10 bases, and 16 bases separated the two germline ends. Germline V gives CDR1 MNHEY, CDR2 SMNVEV (reference sequence). The CDR3 covers 14 residues. This CDR3 is CASSFGQGSKEQFF. CDR3 DNA sequence: TGTGCCAGCAGTTTCGGCCAGGGTAGTAAAGAGCAGTTCTTC.

The rearrangement joins TRBV6-1 to TRBJ2-6; TRBD2 is a possible D gene (6 bases). The ends were cut back, 4 bases at V and 1 base at J, with 14 bases in the middle. The CDR3 contains 17 residues. The V gene's germline CDR1 is MNHNS and CDR2 SASEGT. CDR3 DNA sequence: TGTGCCAGCAGTGGGGGACGCGGGGAATCTGGGGCCAACGTCCTGACTTTC. Residues: CASSGGRGESGANVLTF.

The V call is TRBV19, the J call TRBJ1-1, with unresolved D. This CDR3 has 15 amino acids. Germline values: CDR1 LNHDA, CDR2 SQIVND (reference sequence). V was clipped by 5 bases and J by 0 bases, with 13 bases between them. CDR3 region: CASSGGITMNTEAFF. For the CDR3, the DNA is TGTGCCAGTAGTGGAGGGATAACTATGAACACTGAAGCTTTCTTT.

The chain employs TRBV7-6 and TRBJ2-1; 9 positions agree with TRBD2. The CDR3 consists of 16 residues. Per the germline V gene, CDR1 is SGHVS and CDR2 is FNYEAQ. Losses at the gene ends were 2 bases for V and 2 bases for J; bases not matched to a gene: 4. The CDR3 DNA follows: TGTGCCAGCAGCTTATCAGGGACTAGCACCTACAATGAGCAGTTCTTC. It is translated as CASSLSGTSTYNEQFF.

V usage is TRBV2 and J usage is TRBJ2-3, with D perhaps matching TRBD2 (6 bases). V lost 7 bases and J 0 bases, leaving 11 bases between the germline ends. CDR1 and CDR2 from the germline V gene are SNHLY and FYNNEI. This CDR3 is 14 amino acids long. Written as DNA, the CDR3 is TGTGCCAGCACGGCTAGCGAGAGCACAGATACGCAGTATTTT. Translating gives CASTASESTDTQYF.